This entry lists 18 T cell receptor beta chains sequenced from one sample in a study of neoadjuvant anti-PD-1 for oral cavity cancer. Measured with immunoSEQ multiplex PCR; TCRdb has only the in-frame clones, and not every one. Of 12,000 to 15,000 clones listed, 55% to 65% are singletons. The specimen was PBMCs, collected before nivolumab (anti-PD-1) treatment. These receptors were obtained from a person between 35 and 79 years old with oral cavity squamous cell carcinoma.

This sequence joins TRBV30 and TRBJ2-5; D ambiguous. The CDR3 length is 12 residues. Germline V gene lookup returns CDR1 GTSNPN and CDR2 SVGIG (reference sequence). The V end was cut by 0 bases, the J end by 5 bases, with 7 bases between. As DNA, the CDR3 is TGTGCCTGGAGTGTAAACGGTGAGACCCAGTACTTC. As protein: CAWSVNGETQYF.

This clone was detected a few times. The chain combines TRBV5-1 with TRBJ1-3; D is uncertain. This CDR3 comprises 13 residues. V was trimmed by 3 bases and J by 4 bases, leaving 8 bases between them. Germline V gene data show CDR1 as SGHRS and CDR2 as YFSETQ. Written as DNA, the CDR3 is TGCGCCAGCAGCTCCTACCCGGGAAACACCATATATTTT. This sequence encodes CASSSYPGNTIYF.

This clone was detected a few times. The J gene is TRBJ1-1, the V gene TRBV7-2; possible D gene TRBD1, 6 bases. This CDR3 spans 13 amino acids. The V end was cut by 2 bases, the J end by 4 bases, with 8 bases between. Germline CDR1 SGHTA, CDR2 FQGNSA. This CDR3 is CASSLRGGTEAFF. In nucleotides, the CDR3 is TGTGCCAGCAGCTTAAGGGGGGGCACTGAAGCTTTCTTT. Drawing the rest from reference TRBV7-2 and TRBJ1-1, the complete variable domain is GAGVSQSPSNKVTEKGKDVELRCDPISGHTALYWYRQSLGQGLEFLIYFQGNSAPDKSGLPSDRFSAERTGGSVSTLTIQRTQQEDSAVYLCASSLRGGTEAFFGQGTRLTVV.

This clone came up once. The CDR3 here is CASSDFPMTGRNTEAFF. As DNA, the CDR3 is TGTGCCAGCAGTGACTTTCCTATGACGGGCCGGAACACTGAAGCTTTCTTT. This chain joins TRBV6-4 and TRBJ1-1, with no clear D. V was cut by 1 base and J by 1 base, with 16 bases left in between. Germline loops: CDR1 MRHNA, CDR2 SNTAGT. The CDR3 is 17 amino acids.

The chain has TRBV7-9 and TRBJ2-3; possibly TRBD1 for D (5 bases). Between the trimmed V and J ends, which lost 1 base and 1 base, there was a span of 9 bases. CDR3 length: 15 amino acids. Germline V gene sequence: CDR1 SEHNR, CDR2 FQNEAQ (reference sequence). The CDR3 is CASSLGRAGTDTQYF. The CDR3 DNA follows: TGTGCCAGCAGCTTAGGCAGGGCGGGCACAGATACGCAGTATTTT. The full variable domain, completed using reference TRBV7-9 and TRBJ2-3, is DTGVSQNPRHKITKRGQNVTFRCDPISEHNRLYWYRQTLGQGPEFLTYFQNEAQLEKSRLLSDRFSAERPKGSFSTLEIQRTEQGDSAMYLCASSLGRAGTDTQYFGPGTRLTVL.

This clone was recorded a few times. The chain combines TRBV6-1 with TRBJ2-7; 7 positions agree with TRBD1. The CDR3 has 13 amino acids. J gave up 7 bases and V 10 bases, and 13 bases lay outside the gene matches. The germline CDR1 and CDR2 sequences are MNHNS and SASEGT. The CDR3 bases are TGTGCCACCGACAGGGACCCTCTTAGGGAGCAGTACTTC. This sequence encodes CATDRDPLREQYF.

The rearrangement joins TRBV19 to TRBJ2-2; tentatively, D is TRBD1 (5 bases). This CDR3 contains 14 residues. V was trimmed by 6 bases and J by 6 bases, leaving 14 bases between them. From germline, CDR1 is LNHDA and CDR2 SQIVND (reference sequence). In nucleotides, the CDR3 is TGTGCCAGTAGACGGGCAGGGTTGGCCGGGGAGCTGTTTTTT. It encodes CASRRAGLAGELFF.

The chain is built from TRBV2 and TRBJ2-2; D is ambiguous. CDR3 length: 14 amino acids. With 4 bases removed from V and 3 bases from J, the gap between germline ends came to 9 bases. Germline CDR1 is SNHLY and CDR2 is FYNNEI. This CDR3 reads CASSVAVYTGELFF. In nucleotides, the CDR3 is TGTGCCAGCAGTGTGGCAGTATACACCGGGGAGCTGTTTTTT.

The chain recombines TRBV9 with TRBJ2-5; D tentatively reads TRBD1 or TRBD2 (5 bases each). The CDR3 runs 16 residues. Trimming took 2 bases from V and 9 from J, leaving 23 bases between them. CDR1 and CDR2 (germline): SGDLS, YYNGEE. This CDR3 is CASSVGLEGRRASQYF. In DNA, the CDR3 is TGTGCCAGCAGCGTCGGGCTCGAGGGACGCCGTGCGTCCCAGTACTTC.

The chain recombines TRBV10-1 with TRBJ1-2; perhaps TRBD1 as D (6 bases). Trimming took off 6 bases at V and 0 bases at J, with 8 bases between the two ends. The germline CDR1 and CDR2 sequences are WNHNN and SYGVQD (reference sequence). This CDR3 is 13 amino acids long. The CDR3 here is CASSRTANYGYTF. The CDR3 DNA reads TGCGCCAGCAGCCGGACAGCTAACTATGGCTACACCTTC.

This clone appeared a few times. The genes are TRBV27 and TRBJ2-7; the D gene is possibly TRBD2 (6 bases). Between the trimmed V and J ends, which lost 3 bases and 3 bases, there was a span of 9 bases. The CDR3 contains 13 residues. The germline V gene encodes CDR1 MNHEY and CDR2 SMNVEV (reference sequence). CDR3 protein: CASSFGTHYEQYF. DNA of the CDR3: TGTGCCAGCAGTTTTGGGACTCACTACGAGCAGTACTTC.

This CDR3 reads CASSLVSRGAKNIQYF. The CDR3, as DNA: TGTGCCAGCAGCTTAGTTTCCAGGGGTGCCAAAAACATTCAGTACTTC. The chain links TRBV7-9 to TRBJ2-4, with D tentatively TRBD1 (6 bases). There are 16 residues in the CDR3. Trimming took off 1 base at V and 1 base at J, with 11 bases between the two ends. CDR1 is SEHNR, CDR2 FQNEAQ, per germline (reference sequence). Full variable domain (remainder filled in from reference TRBV7-9 and TRBJ2-4): DTGVSQNPRHKITKRGQNVTFRCDPISEHNRLYWYRQTLGQGPEFLTYFQNEAQLEKSRLLSDRFSAERPKGSFSTLEIQRTEQGDSAMYLCASSLVSRGAKNIQYFGAGTRLSVL.

The J gene is TRBJ2-7, the V gene TRBV7-8, with a weak D call TRBD2 (6 bases). V was cut by 5 bases and J by 2 bases, with 25 bases left in between. Germline lookup yields CDR1 SGHVS and CDR2 FQNEAQ. The CDR3 contains 18 residues. CDR3 sequence reads: CASSPVIIPPSAAYEQYF. CDR3 nucleotide sequence: TGTGCCAGCAGCCCCGTTATTATTCCGCCTAGCGCGGCCTACGAGCAGTACTTC. The full variable domain, with the rest looked up from reference TRBV7-8 and TRBJ2-7, is GAGVSQSPRYKVAKRGQDVALRCDPISGHVSLFWYQQALGQGPEFLTYFQNEAQLDKSGLPSDRFFAERPEGSVSTLKIQRTQQEDSAVYLCASSPVIIPPSAAYEQYFGPGTRLTVT.

The CDR3 DNA reads TGTGCCAGCAGCCAAGATCGACAGGGGGCTCGAAACGGGGAGCTGTTTTTT. It is translated as CASSQDRQGARNGELFF. The chain joins TRBV4-2 to TRBJ2-2; TRBD1 matches 10 bases. The J segment lost 7 bases and the V segment lost 0 bases, leaving 8 bases of the junction unmatched. CDR1 is LGHNA, CDR2 YNFKEQ, per germline. The CDR3 has 17 residues.

J is TRBJ1-6 and V is TRBV7-9; D perhaps matches TRBD1 (5 bases). The CDR3 has 17 amino acids. Trimming removed 5 bases from V and 4 bases from J, with 18 bases in between. The germline gives CDR1 SEHNR, CDR2 FQNEAQ (reference sequence). CDR3 nucleotides: TGTGCCAGCAGCGAGGGTGGGGGAAACTCTTATAATTCACCCCTCCACTTT. This translates into CASSEGGGNSYNSPLHF.

The genes are TRBV25-1 and TRBJ2-2; D is unclear. Trimming cost V 2 bases and J 4 bases, with 11 bases left between them. The CDR3 spans 15 residues. The germline V gene has CDR1 MGHDK and CDR2 SYGVNS. CDR3 coding DNA: TGTGCCAGCAGTGAACTAAAAGGCAGCACCGGGGAGCTGTTTTTT. Translated, it gives CASSELKGSTGELFF.

This clone showed up just a few times. V is TRBV27 and J is TRBJ2-7; TRBD1 agrees at 9 bases. The trim removed 5 bases at V and 5 bases at J, leaving 10 bases unmatched. The germline V gene has CDR1 MNHEY and CDR2 SMNVEV (reference sequence). The length of the CDR3 is 15 residues. In DNA, the CDR3 is TGTGCCAGCAGTAAACCCGGGACAGGGTACCACGAGCAGTACTTC. It yields the protein CASSKPGTGYHEQYF.

V gene TRBV7-4 combines with J gene TRBJ2-7; 9 bases are shared with TRBD1. Per germline, CDR1 SGHVT and CDR2 SQSDAQ. V lost 6 bases and J lost 4; bases outside the gene matches: 13. The CDR3 sequence is 16 residues long. CDR3 nucleotide sequence: TGTGCCAGCAGATCCGTCTACAAGGGACAGGGATACGAGCAGTACTTC. This gives the protein CASRSVYKGQGYEQYF.